This T cell receptor beta chain was profiled in a study of T cell responses to AZD1222 COVID-19 vaccine. As for this clone: The antigen is undetermined.

Regarding the study as a whole: Receipt of two AZD1222 doses was followed by a rise in Spike-specific TCR breadth and depth. The span of vaccine-associated CD4 TCRs extended across spike, with dominance at 160-218 and 743-854. Repertoire samples came only from after the peak T cell response.

Measured with immunoSEQ multiplex PCR; TCRdb has only the in-frame clones, and not every one. Of tens of thousands of clones in the sample, roughly 88% were seen once. Here the sequenced sample was peripheral blood, taken 28 days after the second AZD1222 dose. The source of this sequence is an adult who received the AZD1222 COVID-19 vaccine.

This chain's CDR3 is CASSLTRGLGTGELFF. The CDR3 coding sequence is TGTGCCAGTAGTCTGACCCGGGGTCTGGGCACCGGGGAGCTGTTTTTT. The chain carries TRBV19 and TRBJ2-2; tentative D call: TRBD2 (5 bases). CDR3 size: 16 residues. Trimming cost V 5 bases and J 4 bases, with 17 bases left between them. Germline CDR1 and CDR2: LNHDA and SQIVND (reference sequence).